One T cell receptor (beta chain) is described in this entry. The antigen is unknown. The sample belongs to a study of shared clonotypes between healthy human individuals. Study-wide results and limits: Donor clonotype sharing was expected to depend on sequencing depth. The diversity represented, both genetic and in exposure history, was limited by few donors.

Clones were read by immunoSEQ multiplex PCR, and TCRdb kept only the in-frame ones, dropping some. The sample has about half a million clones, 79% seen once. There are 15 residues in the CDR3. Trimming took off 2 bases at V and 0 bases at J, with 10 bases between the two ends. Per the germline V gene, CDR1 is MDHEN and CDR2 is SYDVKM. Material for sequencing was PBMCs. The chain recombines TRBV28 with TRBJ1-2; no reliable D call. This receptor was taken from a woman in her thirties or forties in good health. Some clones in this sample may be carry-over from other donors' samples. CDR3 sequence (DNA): TGTGCCAGCAGTTTAATCGGGTCCTCTAACTATGGCTACACCTTC. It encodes CASSLIGSSNYGYTF.